The entry that follows covers one T cell receptor (beta chain) sequence. This record comes from a study of blood T cell repertoires in COVID-19. Whole-study context: Donors in the United States, Italy and Spain gave samples during acute or convalescent COVID-19. PBMCs, B-cell-depleted T cells, or T cells provided the cDNA or gDNA that made up the material.

Per the study methods: Estimation of nucleated cell counts relied on the amplification of reference gene primers. Sequencing was performed with immunoSEQ multiplex PCR; in TCRdb, only in-frame clones are kept and a portion is missing. V and J calls and clone size are as listed in that table; D and trimming were resolved from the DNA. Among about 180,000 clones listed, about 86% were seen once. Germline CDR1 reads DFQATT; CDR2 reads SNEGSKA (reference sequence). This CDR3 is 11 amino acids long. Trimming took 6 bases from V and 11 from J, leaving 16 bases between them. The chain combines TRBV20-1 with TRBJ1-1; no clear D. This clonotype originated in a man aged 45-65 years with active or convalescent COVID-19. Sequenced material: peripheral blood. CDR3 region: CSAPTGSTAFF. The CDR3, as DNA: TGCAGTGCGCCGACCGGGTCGACGGCTTTCTTT.